This T cell receptor (beta chain) stems from a study of blood T cell repertoires in COVID-19. Background on the study: Spain, Italy and the United States supplied samples that represented acute and convalescent COVID-19.

Grouping used clinical history reported by participants in a survey and questionnaire. The CDR3 contains 15 residues. V trimming: 6 bases; J trimming: 5 bases; junction bases outside the gene matches: 10. Germline V gene lookup returns CDR1 LNHDA and CDR2 SQIVND (reference sequence). Under the authors' procedure: The authors estimated nucleated cell counts from reference gene primer amplification. Measured with immunoSEQ multiplex PCR; TCRdb has only the in-frame clones, and not every one. Clonal size and the V and J genes are those of that table, whereas D and trimming came from the DNA. The sample includes approximately 200,000 clones, 80% to 90% seen only once; the top ten take around 3.6%.

This clonotype originated in a woman aged 25 to 39 who had been exposed to COVID-19. The specimen sequenced was PBMCs or T cells enriched from blood (not recorded which). The chain has TRBV19 and TRBJ2-1; the match to TRBD2 covers 7 bases. The CDR3 sequence is CASSISSGGNNEQFF. The DNA of the CDR3 is TGTGCCAGTAGCATCTCTAGCGGAGGTAACAATGAGCAGTTCTTC.